Included here is one T cell receptor (beta chain) sequence, with context. The target antigen is unknown. The J segment lost 7 bases and the V segment lost 2 bases, leaving 10 bases of the junction unmatched. This CDR3 region has 15 residues. Per germline, CDR1 PRHDT and CDR2 FYEKMQ (reference sequence). The data were taken from a study of cytomegalovirus exposure and HLA in healthy donors. The study's findings and limits: In a later analysis, a missense DCLRE1C variant was linked to TCR beta V- and J-gene trimming.

Primers: 60 Vbeta forward and 13 Jbeta reverse. This table comes from immunoSEQ multiplex PCR, and its TCRdb copy is limited to in-frame clones, with some not included. The sample consists of 100,000 to 150,000 clones, about 71% of them appearing once. This clonotype was sampled from a woman between 45 and 65 years old in good health and CMV-seronegative. The V gene is TRBV13, the J gene TRBJ1-2, with 7 positions matching TRBD1. The sequencing input was PBMCs. The CDR3 nucleotides read TGTGCCAGCAGCTTATACGACAGGGAGGTTTTTGGCTACACCTTC. Protein sequence: CASSLYDREVFGYTF.